This TCR beta chain was observed in a study of cytomegalovirus exposure and HLA in healthy donors. J gave up 7 bases and V 0 bases, and 3 bases lay outside the gene matches. The V gene's germline CDR1 is MNHNY and CDR2 SVGAGI (reference sequence). The CDR3 loop spans 15 amino acids. PCR amplification relied on 60 Vbeta primers (plus 13 Jbeta primers). Sequenced by immunoSEQ multiplex PCR; TCRdb stores in-frame clones only, minus some. Of roughly 120,000 clones in the sample, more than 65% were seen once. The rearrangement uses TRBV6-6 and TRBJ2-1; 10 nucleotides line up with TRBD2. Sequencing was performed on PBMCs. The clonotype comes from a woman aged 60 to 75 in good health and CMV-seropositive. The CDR3 nucleotides are TGTGCCAGCAGTTACTCGCTAGCGGGAGCTAATGAGCAGTTCTTC. It yields the protein CASSYSLAGANEQFF.